This TCR beta chain was profiled in a study of blood T cell repertoires in COVID-19. Study details: Sources were T cells, B-cell-depleted T cells, or PBMCs; the material itself was cDNA or gDNA.

CDR1 is SEHNR, CDR2 FQNEAQ, per germline (reference sequence). V was pared by 2 bases and J by 4 bases, with 21 bases between. The CDR3 extends over 18 amino acids. This clone has just one count. Here immunoSEQ multiplex PCR was the method, and the copy in TCRdb shows in-frame clones only, minus some. The table has under 75,000 clones, 79% seen once. Sequencing was carried out using peripheral blood. The receptor comes from a woman aged 60-70 years with acute or convalescent COVID-19. The chain has TRBV7-9 and TRBJ2-1; D is perhaps TRBD1 (7 bases). CDR3 amino acids: CASSLSPSAGGGYNEQFF. The CDR3 nucleotides read TGTGCCAGCAGCTTATCCCCCAGCGCAGGGGGAGGATACAATGAGCAGTTCTTC.